The clone carrying this T cell receptor (beta chain) has just a few counts. Its antigen is not known. 60 Vbeta and 13 Jbeta primers were used in PCR. Here immunoSEQ multiplex PCR was the method, and the copy in TCRdb shows in-frame clones only, minus some. The sample consists of about 210,000 clones, roughly 80% of them appearing once. The sample originates from a study of cytomegalovirus exposure and HLA in healthy donors. Findings and caveats of the study: A missense DCLRE1C variant was associated with V- and J-gene trimming of TCR beta chains in a later analysis, and an independent cohort replicated the association. Sequencing likely caused a cluster of highly shared sequence variants.

The receptor comes from a man between 25 and 39 years old in good health and CMV-seronegative. The specimen was PBMCs.

DNA of the CDR3: TGTGCCAGCAGTTCGCGCTCGGGGGAAGAGACCCAGTACTTC. Protein: CASSSRSGEETQYF. This chain connects TRBV27 to TRBJ2-5, with D perhaps matching TRBD2 (6 bases). Germline CDR1 is MNHEY and CDR2 is SMNVEV (reference sequence). The germline V and J ends were trimmed by 4 bases and 3 bases, with 12 bases remaining between them. The CDR3 is 14 residues long.